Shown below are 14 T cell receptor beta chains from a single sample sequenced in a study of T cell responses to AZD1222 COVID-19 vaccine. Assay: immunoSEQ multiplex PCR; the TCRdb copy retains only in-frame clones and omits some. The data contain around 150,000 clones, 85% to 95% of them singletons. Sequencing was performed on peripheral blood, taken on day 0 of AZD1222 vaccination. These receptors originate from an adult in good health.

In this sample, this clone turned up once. The CDR3: CASTDHRSPSSYNSPLHF. CDR3 coding DNA: TGTGCCAGTACAGATCACCGGTCACCTAGCTCCTATAATTCACCCCTCCACTTT. The chain joins TRBV19 to TRBJ1-6; D not certain. This CDR3 is 18 amino acids long. Deletions cut 7 bases from V and 0 bases from J, with 19 bases between. Germline CDR1 reads LNHDA; CDR2 reads SQIVND (reference sequence).

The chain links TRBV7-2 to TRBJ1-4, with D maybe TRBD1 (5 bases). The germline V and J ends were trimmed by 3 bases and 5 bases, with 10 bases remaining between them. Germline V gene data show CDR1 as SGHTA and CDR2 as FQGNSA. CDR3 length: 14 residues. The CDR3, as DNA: TGTGCCAGCAGCTTGTGGGACGGAAATGAAAAACTGTTTTTT. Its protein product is CASSLWDGNEKLFF.

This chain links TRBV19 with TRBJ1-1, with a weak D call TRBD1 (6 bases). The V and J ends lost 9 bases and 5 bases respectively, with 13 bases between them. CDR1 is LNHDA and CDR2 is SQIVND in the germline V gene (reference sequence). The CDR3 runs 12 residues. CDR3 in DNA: TGTGCCAGCCTCACGGGGGCAACTGAAGCTTTCTTT. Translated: CASLTGATEAFF.

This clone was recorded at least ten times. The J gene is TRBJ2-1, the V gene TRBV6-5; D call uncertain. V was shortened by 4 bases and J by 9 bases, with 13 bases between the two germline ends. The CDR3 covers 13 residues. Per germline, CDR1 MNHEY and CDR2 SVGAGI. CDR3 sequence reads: CASSSGLRGEQFF. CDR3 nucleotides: TGTGCCAGCAGTTCCGGGCTGCGAGGTGAGCAGTTCTTC.

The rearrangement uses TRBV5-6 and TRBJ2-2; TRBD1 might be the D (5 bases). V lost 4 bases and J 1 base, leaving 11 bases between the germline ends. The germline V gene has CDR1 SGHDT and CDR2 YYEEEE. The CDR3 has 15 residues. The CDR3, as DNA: TGTGCCAGCAGCCGAGACAGAAGGAACACCGGGGAGCTGTTTTTT. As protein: CASSRDRRNTGELFF.

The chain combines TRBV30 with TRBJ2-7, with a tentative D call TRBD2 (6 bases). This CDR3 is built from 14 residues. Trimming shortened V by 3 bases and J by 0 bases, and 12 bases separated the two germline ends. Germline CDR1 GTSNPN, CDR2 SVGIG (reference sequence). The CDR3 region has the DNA TGTGCCTGGAGCCCAGCGGGCCGCTCCTACGAGCAGTACTTC. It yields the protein CAWSPAGRSYEQYF.

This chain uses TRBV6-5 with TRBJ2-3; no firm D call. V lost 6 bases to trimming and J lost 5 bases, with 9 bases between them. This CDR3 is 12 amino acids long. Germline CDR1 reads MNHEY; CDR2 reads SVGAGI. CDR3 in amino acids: CASSNRRDTQYF. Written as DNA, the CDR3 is TGTGCCAGCAGCAACCGTAGAGATACGCAGTATTTT.

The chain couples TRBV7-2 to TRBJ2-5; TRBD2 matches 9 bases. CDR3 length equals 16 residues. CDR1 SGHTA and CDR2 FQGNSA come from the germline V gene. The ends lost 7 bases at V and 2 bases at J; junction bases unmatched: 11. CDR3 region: CASNRDGTSPQETQYF. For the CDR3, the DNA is TGTGCCAGCAATCGAGATGGGACTAGCCCGCAAGAGACCCAGTACTTC. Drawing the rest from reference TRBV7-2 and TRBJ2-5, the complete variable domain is GAGVSQSPSNKVTEKGKDVELRCDPISGHTALYWYRQSLGQGLEFLIYFQGNSAPDKSGLPSDRFSAERTGGSVSTLTIQRTQQEDSAVYLCASNRDGTSPQETQYFGPGTRLLVL.

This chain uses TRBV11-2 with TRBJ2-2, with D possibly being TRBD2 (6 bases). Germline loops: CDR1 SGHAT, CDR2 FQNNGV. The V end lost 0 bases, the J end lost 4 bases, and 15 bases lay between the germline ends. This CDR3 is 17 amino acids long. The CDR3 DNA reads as TGTGCCAGCAGCTTAGATTTCGATAGCGGCCCCACCGGGGAGCTGTTTTTT. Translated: CASSLDFDSGPTGELFF. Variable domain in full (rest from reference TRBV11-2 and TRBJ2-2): EAGVAQSPRYKIIEKRQSVAFWCNPISGHATLYWYQQILGQGPKLLIQFQNNGVVDDSQLPKDRFSAERLKGVDSTLKIQPAKLEDSAVYLCASSLDFDSGPTGELFFGEGSRLTVL.

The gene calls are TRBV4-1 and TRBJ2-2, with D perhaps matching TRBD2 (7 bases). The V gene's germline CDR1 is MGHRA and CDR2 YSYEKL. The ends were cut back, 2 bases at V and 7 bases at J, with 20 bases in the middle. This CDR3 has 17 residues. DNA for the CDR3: TGCGCCAGCAGCCAATTTCTCTTAGGGGGGGCAGGCGGGGAGCTGTTTTTT. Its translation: CASSQFLLGGAGGELFF.

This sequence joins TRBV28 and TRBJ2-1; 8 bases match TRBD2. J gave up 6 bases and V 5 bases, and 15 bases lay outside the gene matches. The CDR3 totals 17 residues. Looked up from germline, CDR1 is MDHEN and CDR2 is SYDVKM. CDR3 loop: CASSPHPAAGVTNEQFF. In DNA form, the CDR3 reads TGTGCCAGCAGTCCCCACCCCGCAGCGGGAGTCACCAATGAGCAGTTCTTC.

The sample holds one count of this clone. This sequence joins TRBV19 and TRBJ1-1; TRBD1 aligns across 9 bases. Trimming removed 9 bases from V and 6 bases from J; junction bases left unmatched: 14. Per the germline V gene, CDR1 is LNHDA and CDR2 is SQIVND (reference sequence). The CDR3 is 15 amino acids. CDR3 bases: TGTGCCAGCACCACAGGGGGCAACCTGTTGGCTGAAGCTTTCTTT. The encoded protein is CASTTGGNLLAEAFF.

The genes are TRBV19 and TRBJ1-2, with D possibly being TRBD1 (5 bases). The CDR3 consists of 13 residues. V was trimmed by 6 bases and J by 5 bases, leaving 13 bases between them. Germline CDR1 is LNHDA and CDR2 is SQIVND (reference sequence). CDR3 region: CASSIRGDYGYTF. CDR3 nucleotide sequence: TGTGCCAGTAGCATACGGGGGGATTATGGCTACACCTTC.

CDR3 nucleotides: TGTGCCAGCACCCCGGGCCTTAGAGACAACAATGAGCAGTTCTTC. Amino acids: CASTPGLRDNNEQFF. The V gene is TRBV6-5, the J gene TRBJ2-1; D remains ambiguous. Trimming left V 7 bases short and J 5 bases short, with 18 bases between. Germline V gene data show CDR1 as MNHEY and CDR2 as SVGAGI. The CDR3 is 15 residues long.